This note documents a single T cell receptor (beta chain) sequence. The sample holds a few counts of this clonotype. Its antigen target is currently unknown. No much larger clone exists at a distance of one base, and base qualities are not known. PBMCs were isolated by Ficoll-Paque density gradient centrifugation. The source of the sample is a study of T-cell memory formation after mild COVID-19 (dated by TCRdb to about 2021). About the study as a whole: Most TCR sequence clusters were specific to one of the two donors. In a couple of donors, T-cell clones that expanded and contracted after mild COVID-19 were tracked by sequencing TCRalpha and TCRbeta repertoires over time. The cohort comprised two young, previously healthy adult volunteers, one female and one male.

Taken from the germline V gene, the CDR1 and CDR2 loops are SGDLS and YYNGEE. Measured from the cysteine to the phenylalanine, the CDR3 is 12 residues long. Of the read, only the CDR3 DNA is kept; its 36 bases are in frame from base 1. The trim is 0 bases for V and 6 bases for J, with a gap of 5 bases between the germline ends. Overall results and qualifications from the work: Only a couple of mild cases were covered by the study, and larger cohorts that include severe cases with pre-infection samples were considered necessary. Whether the second-wave clones peaking on day 37 were SARS-CoV-2 specific was not confirmed. Contracting CD4+ clones were located mainly in the CM and EM memory subsets, whereas CD8+ clones were found to be enriched in EMRA. From day 15 to 85, contracting clones showed balanced CD4/CD8 phenotypes, whereas a second wave of clones that expanded from day 15 to 37 leaned towards CD4+. Some responding clones were detected in pre-infection memory, which suggested that pre-existing cross-reactive memory T cells had joined the SARS-CoV-2 response.

These reads were obtained on an Illumina NovaSeq 6000. cDNA libraries for TCRalpha and TCRbeta were prepared by 5'RACE using constant-segment primers, with sample barcodes and unique molecular identifiers added. RNA was extracted from every sample with Trizol reagent. Amplification of the libraries took two PCR steps, and the second step added a second sample barcode plus Illumina TruSeq adapters. Sequencing of libraries was performed on an Illumina NovaSeq with 2 x 150 bp paired-end reads. The original pipeline was this. Demultiplexing of reads and collapsing into UMI-guided consensus sequences were performed with migec v1.2.7. With mixcr v2.1.11, UMI consensuses were aligned to TRA and TRB V and J templates and assembled into clonotypes. Clonotypes were classified as expanded or contracted when called significant by both edgeR and NoisET, with noise models trained on biological replicates. For edgeR calls, the cutoffs were a false discovery rate-adjusted p below 0.01 and a log2 fold-change threshold of 1. As an exploratory analysis of dynamics, max-normalized trajectories of the 1000 most abundant clonotypes were examined by PCA with hierarchical clustering. Separately sequenced CD4+ and CD8+ repertoires were used to assign the CD4 or CD8 phenotype of responding clones. TCRdb reworked the public reads: Q25 trimming with fastp, MiXCR clone assembly, productive beta chains retained. Rows with a matching CDR3 protein are joined into one entry that keeps the most common DNA and genes. The V and J calls shown here were made by TCRdb, not taken from the authors' results. The sample table lists hundreds of thousands of distinct CDR3 sequences, 15% to 20% of them with a count of one. The ten largest account for roughly a fifth of the sample.

The chain is assembled from TRBV9 and TRBJ2-3, with the D gene call left open. Source material: PBMCs or a T cell subset sorted from them (not recorded which). The receptor was isolated from a man between 18 and 35 years old who had mild COVID-19 (a few samples of this study predate the infection). The sample titles of this study are shuffled in the database, so cell type and time point are left out; the donor was told from shared clones. The nucleotide sequence reads as follows: TGTGCCAGCAGCGTAGGACTGGATACGCAGTATTTT. Its protein product is CASSVGLDTQYF.